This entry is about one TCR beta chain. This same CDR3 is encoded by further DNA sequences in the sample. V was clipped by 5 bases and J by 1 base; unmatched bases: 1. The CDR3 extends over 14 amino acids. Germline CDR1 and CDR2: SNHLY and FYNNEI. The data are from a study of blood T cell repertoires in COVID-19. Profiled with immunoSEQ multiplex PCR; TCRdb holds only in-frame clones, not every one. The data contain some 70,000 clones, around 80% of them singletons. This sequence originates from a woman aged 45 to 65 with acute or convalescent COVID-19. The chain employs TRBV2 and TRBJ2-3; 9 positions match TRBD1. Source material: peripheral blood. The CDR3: CASSRTGGTDTQYF. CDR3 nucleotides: TGTGCCAGCAGTCGGACAGGGGGCACAGATACGCAGTATTTT.